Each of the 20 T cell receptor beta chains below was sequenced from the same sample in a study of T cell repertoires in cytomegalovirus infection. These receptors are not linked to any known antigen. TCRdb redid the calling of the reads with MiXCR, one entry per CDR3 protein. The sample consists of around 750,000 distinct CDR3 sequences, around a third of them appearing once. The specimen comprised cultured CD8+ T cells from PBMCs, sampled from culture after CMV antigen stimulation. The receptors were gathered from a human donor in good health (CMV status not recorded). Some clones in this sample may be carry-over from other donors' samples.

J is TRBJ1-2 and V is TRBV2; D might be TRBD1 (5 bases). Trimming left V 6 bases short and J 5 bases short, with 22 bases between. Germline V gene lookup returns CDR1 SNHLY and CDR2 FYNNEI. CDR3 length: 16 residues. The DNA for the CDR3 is TGTGCCAGCAGCTCACGTGGGCGCAGGGAAGGGTATGGCTACACCTTC. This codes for CASSSRGRREGYGYTF.

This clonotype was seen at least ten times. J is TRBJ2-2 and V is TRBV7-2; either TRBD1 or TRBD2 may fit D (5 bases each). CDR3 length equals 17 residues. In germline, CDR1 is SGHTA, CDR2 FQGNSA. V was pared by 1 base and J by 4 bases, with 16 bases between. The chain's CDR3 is CASSLEGWGSFTGELFF. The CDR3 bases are TGTGCCAGCAGCTTAGAGGGCTGGGGGAGCTTCACCGGGGAGCTGTTTTTT.

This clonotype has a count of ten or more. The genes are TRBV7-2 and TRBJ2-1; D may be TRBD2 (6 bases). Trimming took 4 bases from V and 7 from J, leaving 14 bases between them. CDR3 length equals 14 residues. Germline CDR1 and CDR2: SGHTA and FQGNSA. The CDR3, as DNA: TGTGCCAGCAGCTCGACTAGTATTCCGAATGAGCAGTTCTTC. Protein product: CASSSTSIPNEQFF.

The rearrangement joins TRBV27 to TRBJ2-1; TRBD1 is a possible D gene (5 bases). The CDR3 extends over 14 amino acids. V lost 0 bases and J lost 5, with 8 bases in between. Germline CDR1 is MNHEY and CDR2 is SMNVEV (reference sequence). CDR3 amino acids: CASSLSRQNNEQFF. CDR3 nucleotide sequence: TGTGCCAGCAGTTTATCTCGACAGAACAATGAGCAGTTCTTC.

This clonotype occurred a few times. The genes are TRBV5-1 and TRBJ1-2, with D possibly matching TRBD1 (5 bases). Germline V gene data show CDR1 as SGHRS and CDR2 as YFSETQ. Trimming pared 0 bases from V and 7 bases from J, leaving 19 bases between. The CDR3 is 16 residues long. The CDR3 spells CASSLALGRDRLGYTF. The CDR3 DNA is TGCGCCAGCAGCTTGGCACTCGGCAGGGACCGGCTTGGCTACACCTTC.

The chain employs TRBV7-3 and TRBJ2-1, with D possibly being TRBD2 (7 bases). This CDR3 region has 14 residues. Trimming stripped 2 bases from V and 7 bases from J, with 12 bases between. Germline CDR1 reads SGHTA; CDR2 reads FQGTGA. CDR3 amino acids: CASSLGGAQNEQFF. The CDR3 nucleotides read TGTGCCAGCAGCTTAGGGGGGGCCCAGAATGAGCAGTTCTTC.

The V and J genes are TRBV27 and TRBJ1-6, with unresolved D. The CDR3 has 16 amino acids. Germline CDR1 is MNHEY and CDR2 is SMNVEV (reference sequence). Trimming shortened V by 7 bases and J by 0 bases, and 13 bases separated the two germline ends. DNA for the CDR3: TGTGCCAGCACCCACAGACTTAGCTCCTATAATTCACCCCTCCACTTT. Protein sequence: CASTHRLSSYNSPLHF.

The CDR3: CASSTLNNEQFF. The CDR3 DNA is TGTGCCAGCAGCACCCTTAATAATGAGCAGTTCTTC. The V gene is TRBV7-9, the J gene TRBJ2-1; D ambiguous. Germline V gene sequence: CDR1 SEHNR, CDR2 FQNEAQ (reference sequence). The CDR3 consists of 12 residues. The V end lost 5 bases, the J end lost 7 bases, and 9 bases lay between the germline ends.

The CDR3 DNA reads TGTGCCAGCAGCTCGCTGGACAGCCTGAACACTGAAGCTTTCTTT. Residues: CASSSLDSLNTEAFF. The chain joins TRBV7-9 to TRBJ1-1, with D perhaps TRBD1 (6 bases). This CDR3 is 15 amino acids long. Trimming cost V 4 bases and J 0 bases, with 12 bases left between them. Looked up from germline, CDR1 is SEHNR and CDR2 is FQNEAQ (reference sequence).

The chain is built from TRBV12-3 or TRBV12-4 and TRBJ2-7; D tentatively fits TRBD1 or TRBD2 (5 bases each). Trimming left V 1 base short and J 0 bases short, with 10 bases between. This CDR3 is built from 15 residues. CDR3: CASSLGGTNSYEQYF. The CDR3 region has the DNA TGTGCCAGCAGTTTAGGGGGGACGAACTCCTACGAGCAGTACTTC.

The CDR3 nucleotides read TGTGCCAGTAGTAGCTTGACAGAGCTCACCGGGGAGCTGTTTTTT. This sequence encodes CASSSLTELTGELFF. The rearrangement uses TRBV19 and TRBJ2-2, with a weak D call TRBD1 (5 bases). Germline values: CDR1 LNHDA, CDR2 SQIVND (reference sequence). Trimming took off 4 bases at V and 4 bases at J, with 13 bases between the two ends. This CDR3 contains 15 residues.

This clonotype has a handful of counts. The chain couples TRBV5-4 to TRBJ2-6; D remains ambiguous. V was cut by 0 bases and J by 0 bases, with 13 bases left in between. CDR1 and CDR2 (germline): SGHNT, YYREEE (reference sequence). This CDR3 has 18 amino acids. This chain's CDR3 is CASSLAGVGRSGANVLTF. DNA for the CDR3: TGTGCCAGCAGCTTGGCCGGCGTGGGTCGCTCTGGGGCCAACGTCCTGACTTTC.

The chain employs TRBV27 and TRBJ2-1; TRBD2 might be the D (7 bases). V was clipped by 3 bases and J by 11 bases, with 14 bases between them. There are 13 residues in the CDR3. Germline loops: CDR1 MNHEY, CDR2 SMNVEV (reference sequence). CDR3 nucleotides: TGTGCCAGCAGTTTGGGGGGGGGCATTAAGCAGTTCTTC. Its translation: CASSLGGGIKQFF.

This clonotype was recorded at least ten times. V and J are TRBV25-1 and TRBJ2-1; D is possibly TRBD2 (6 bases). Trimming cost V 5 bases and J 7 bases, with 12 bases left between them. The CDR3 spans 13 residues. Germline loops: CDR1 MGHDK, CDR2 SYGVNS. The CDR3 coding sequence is TGTGCCAGCAGTCTCGGGACTCCAAATGAGCAGTTCTTC. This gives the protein CASSLGTPNEQFF.

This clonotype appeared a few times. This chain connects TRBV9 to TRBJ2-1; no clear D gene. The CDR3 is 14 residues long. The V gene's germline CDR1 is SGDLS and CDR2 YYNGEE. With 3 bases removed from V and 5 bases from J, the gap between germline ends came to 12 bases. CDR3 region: CASSASTFNNEQFF. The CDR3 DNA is TGTGCCAGCAGCGCAAGCACTTTTAACAATGAGCAGTTCTTC. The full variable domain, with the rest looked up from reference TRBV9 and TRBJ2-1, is DSGVTQTPKHLITATGQRVTLRCSPRSGDLSVYWYQQSLDQGLQFLIQYYNGEERAKGNILERFSAQQFPDLHSELNLSSLELGDSALYFCASSASTFNNEQFFGPGTRLTVL.

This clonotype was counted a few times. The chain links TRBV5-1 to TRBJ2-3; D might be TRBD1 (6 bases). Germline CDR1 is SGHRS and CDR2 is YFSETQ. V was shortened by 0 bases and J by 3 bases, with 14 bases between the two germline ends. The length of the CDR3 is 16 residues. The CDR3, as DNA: TGCGCCAGCAGCTTGGCCGGGCAGGGGTTGACAGATACGCAGTATTTT. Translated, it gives CASSLAGQGLTDTQYF.

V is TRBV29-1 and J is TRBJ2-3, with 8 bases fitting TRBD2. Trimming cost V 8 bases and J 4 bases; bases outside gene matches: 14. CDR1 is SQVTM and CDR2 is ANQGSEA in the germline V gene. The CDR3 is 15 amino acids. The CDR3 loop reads CSSTGPGGSPDTQYF. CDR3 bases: TGCAGCTCAACAGGCCCGGGGGGGAGCCCAGATACGCAGTATTTT.

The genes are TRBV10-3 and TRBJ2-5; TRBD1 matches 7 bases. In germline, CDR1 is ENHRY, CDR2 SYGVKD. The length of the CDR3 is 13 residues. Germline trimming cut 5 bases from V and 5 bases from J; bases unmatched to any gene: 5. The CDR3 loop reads CAISLDRAETQYF. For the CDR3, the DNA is TGTGCCATCAGTCTAGACAGGGCTGAGACCCAGTACTTC.

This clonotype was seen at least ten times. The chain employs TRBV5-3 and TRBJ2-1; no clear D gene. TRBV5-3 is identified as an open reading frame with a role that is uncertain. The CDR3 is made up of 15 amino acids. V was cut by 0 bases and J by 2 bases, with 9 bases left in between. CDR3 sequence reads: CARSLDSFPYNEQFF. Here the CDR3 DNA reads TGTGCCAGAAGCTTGGACAGTTTTCCCTACAATGAGCAGTTCTTC.

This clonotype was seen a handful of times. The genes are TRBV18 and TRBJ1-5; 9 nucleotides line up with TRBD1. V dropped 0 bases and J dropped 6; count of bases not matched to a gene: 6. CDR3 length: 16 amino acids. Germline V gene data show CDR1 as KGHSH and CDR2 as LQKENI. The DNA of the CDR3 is TGTGCCAGCTCACCACCGGGGACAGGGTCGGGTCAGCCCCAGCATTTT. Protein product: CASSPPGTGSGQPQHF. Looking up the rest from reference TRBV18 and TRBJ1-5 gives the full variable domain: NAGVMQNPRHLVRRRGQEARLRCSPMKGHSHVYWYRQLPEEGLKFMVYLQKENIIDESGMPKERFSAEFPKEGPSILRIQQVVRGDSAAYFCASSPPGTGSGQPQHFGDGTRLSIL.